The 10 T cell receptor beta chains in this list originate from one sample, sequenced in a study of T cell changes during pregnancy in multiple sclerosis. Measured with immunoSEQ multiplex PCR; TCRdb has only the in-frame clones, and not every one. The data show under 70,000 clones, 80% to 95% seen once. The sequencing here drew on CD4+ T cells from peripheral blood mononuclear cells, taken after pregnancy. Source of these receptors: a female donor with multiple sclerosis, enrolled in a pregnancy study.

The chain combines TRBV7-2 with TRBJ2-3; the D gene is possibly TRBD1 (6 bases). Per the germline V gene, CDR1 is SGHTA and CDR2 is FQGNSA. Trimming cost V 3 bases and J 6 bases, with 10 bases left between them. This CDR3 is 13 amino acids long. CDR3 nucleotide sequence: TGTGCCAGCAGCTTGTCCAGGGGTGATACGCAGTATTTT. It translates to CASSLSRGDTQYF. Combining the CDR3 with reference TRBV7-2 and TRBJ2-3 gives the whole variable domain GAGVSQSPSNKVTEKGKDVELRCDPISGHTALYWYRQSLGQGLEFLIYFQGNSAPDKSGLPSDRFSAERTGGSVSTLTIQRTQQEDSAVYLCASSLSRGDTQYFGPGTRLTVL.

This clone was picked up one time. This chain connects TRBV5-4 to TRBJ2-3, with D possibly TRBD2 on 7 matching bases. Germline V CDR1 and CDR2: SGHNT, YYREEE (reference sequence). The CDR3 has 14 residues. V was pared by 5 bases and J by 6 bases, with 16 bases between. Written as DNA, the CDR3 is TGTGCCAGCAGGCCCTGGGGGGGCCCGGATACGCAGTATTTT. Amino acid sequence: CASRPWGGPDTQYF.

The chain joins TRBV9 to TRBJ1-2; TRBD1 is a possible D gene (6 bases). This CDR3 is built from 13 residues. Germline assignment: CDR1 SGDLS and CDR2 YYNGEE. With 2 bases removed from V and 8 bases from J, the gap between germline ends came to 13 bases. The CDR3 nucleotides are TGTGCCAGCAGCGTTGGACAGACGGGCGGCTACACCTTC. It yields the protein CASSVGQTGGYTF. The variable domain in full, completed from reference TRBV9 and TRBJ1-2, reads DSGVTQTPKHLITATGQRVTLRCSPRSGDLSVYWYQQSLDQGLQFLIQYYNGEERAKGNILERFSAQQFPDLHSELNLSSLELGDSALYFCASSVGQTGGYTFGSGTRLTVV.

The rearrangement uses TRBV27 and TRBJ1-2; 10 bases are shared with TRBD1. CDR3 length: 16 residues. Germline values: CDR1 MNHEY, CDR2 SMNVEV (reference sequence). V lost 6 bases to trimming and J lost 4 bases; unmatched junction nucleotides: 11. The DNA of the CDR3 is TGTGCCAGCAGACCCGACAGGGGGCGGTTAGGCTATGGCTACACCTTC. It specifies CASRPDRGRLGYGYTF.

This clone was observed once. This sequence joins TRBV5-1 and TRBJ1-1; a possible D gene is TRBD1 (6 bases). V was cut by 4 bases and J by 10 bases, with 17 bases left in between. This CDR3 has 13 residues. Germline V gene sequence: CDR1 SGHRS, CDR2 YFSETQ. This CDR3 reads CASSPPTGILAFF. CDR3 DNA: TGCGCCAGCAGCCCACCAACAGGGATCCTAGCTTTCTTT.

The rearrangement links TRBV5-4 to TRBJ1-2, with D perhaps TRBD1 (5 bases). Germline loops: CDR1 SGHNT, CDR2 YYREEE (reference sequence). Trimming took off 0 bases at V and 0 bases at J, with 9 bases between the two ends. The CDR3 is 15 residues long. The CDR3 spells CASSLEGVPNYGYTF. In DNA form, the CDR3 reads TGTGCCAGCAGCTTGGAAGGGGTCCCTAACTATGGCTACACCTTC. Using reference TRBV5-4 and TRBJ1-2 for the parts outside the CDR3, the full variable domain is ETGVTQSPTHLIKTRGQQVTLRCSSQSGHNTVSWYQQALGQGPQFIFQYYREEENGRGNFPPRFSGLQFPNYSSELNVNALELDDSALYLCASSLEGVPNYGYTFGSGTRLTVV.

This clone was picked up one time. The chain joins TRBV6-1 to TRBJ1-1; D not resolved. The V end was cut by 7 bases, the J end by 0 bases, with 9 bases between. This CDR3 spans 13 amino acids. Looked up from germline, CDR1 is MNHNS and CDR2 is SASEGT. In DNA, the CDR3 is TGTGCCAGCAATCAACAGTTGAACACTGAAGCTTTCTTT. It specifies CASNQQLNTEAFF.

The rearrangement links TRBV19 to TRBJ2-2; a weak D match, TRBD1 (5 bases). The germline CDR1 and CDR2 sequences are LNHDA and SQIVND (reference sequence). The CDR3 spans 13 residues. V lost 6 bases to trimming and J lost 4 bases, with 9 bases between them. DNA of the CDR3: TGTGCCAGTAGAGGGGTTGCCACCGGGGAGCTGTTTTTT. Encoded protein: CASRGVATGELFF.

V and J are TRBV5-4 and TRBJ2-3, with 7 bases that match TRBD2. Germline CDR1 SGHNT, CDR2 YYREEE (reference sequence). The CDR3 has 19 residues. Germline trimming cut 0 bases from V and 3 bases from J; bases unmatched to any gene: 16. This CDR3 reads CASSLESHRLVAGTDTQYF. The CDR3 coding sequence is TGTGCCAGCAGCTTGGAATCTCACCGACTAGTAGCGGGTACAGATACGCAGTATTTT.

The chain couples TRBV5-5 to TRBJ1-4; 11 bases fit TRBD1. CDR1 SGHKS and CDR2 YYEKEE come from the germline V gene (reference sequence). The CDR3 runs 16 residues. V shed 6 bases and J 3 bases; nucleotides not matched to a gene: 7. The CDR3 DNA reads as TGTGCCAGCACCCCCGGGACAGGGGGAGCTAATGAAAAACTGTTTTTT. This codes for CASTPGTGGANEKLFF. Looking up the rest from reference TRBV5-5 and TRBJ1-4 gives the full variable domain: DAGVTQSPTHLIKTRGQQVTLRCSPISGHKSVSWYQQVLGQGPQFIFQYYEKEERGRGNFPDRFSARQFPNYSSELNVNALLLGDSALYLCASTPGTGGANEKLFFGSGTQLSVL.